The 26 T cell receptor beta chains presented below share a single source sample, sequenced in a study of radiotherapy plus CTLA-4 blockade in lung cancer. TCRdb's copy holds only in-frame clones and misses some; the assay was immunoSEQ multiplex PCR. Seen here are more than 40,000 clones, around nine tenths observed once, and the top ten hold 7.8%. The sequenced sample was peripheral blood, obtained from a patient treated with radiotherapy plus ipilimumab. The receptors were gathered from a human donor with non-small cell lung cancer whose response to radiotherapy plus ipilimumab could not be evaluated.

This clone has a handful of counts. This sequence joins TRBV7-8 and TRBJ1-2; no firm D call. Looked up from germline, CDR1 is SGHVS and CDR2 is FQNEAQ. The CDR3 spans 13 residues. Trimming took 2 bases from V and 10 from J, leaving 14 bases between them. DNA for the CDR3: TGTGCCAGCAGCTTAAGTAGGGAGCGAGACTACACCTTC. This gives the protein CASSLSRERDYTF.

By its share, this clone is medium-sized (0.01 to 0.1%). V usage is TRBV30 and J usage is TRBJ2-7; D is undetermined. Between the trimmed V and J ends, which lost 2 bases and 3 bases, there was a span of 8 bases. CDR1 and CDR2 from the germline V gene are GTSNPN and SVGIG (reference sequence). The CDR3 loop spans 12 amino acids. CDR3 protein: CAWSPASYEQYF. The DNA of the CDR3 is TGTGCCTGGAGTCCTGCGAGCTACGAGCAGTACTTC.

The chain uses TRBV9 and TRBJ2-2, with 9 bases matching TRBD2. Losses at the gene ends were 6 bases for V and 1 base for J; bases not matched to a gene: 1. CDR3 length: 14 amino acids. Germline CDR1 and CDR2: SGDLS and YYNGEE. CDR3 in amino acids: CASKAGGNTGELFF. The DNA for the CDR3 is TGTGCCAGCAAAGCGGGGGGGAACACCGGGGAGCTGTTTTTT.

This rearrangement joins TRBV9 to TRBJ2-3, with 15 bases aligning to TRBD2. The CDR3 contains 17 residues. J gave up 4 bases and V 3 bases, and 6 bases lay outside the gene matches. Looked up from germline, CDR1 is SGDLS and CDR2 is YYNGEE. CDR3 DNA: TGTGCCAGCAGCGGGGGGGGACTAGCGGGGGGCGCAGATACGCAGTATTTT. Encoded protein: CASSGGGLAGGADTQYF.

This chain uses TRBV30 with TRBJ1-5; no firm D call. The CDR3 covers 12 residues. Germline loops: CDR1 GTSNPN, CDR2 SVGIG (reference sequence). CDR3 DNA: TGTGCACTAAGCAGCGGGAGTCAGCCCCAGCATTTT. It is translated as CALSSGSQPQHF.

This rearrangement joins TRBV27 to TRBJ2-2, with 7 positions matching TRBD2. Trimming cost V 3 bases and J 4 bases; bases outside gene matches: 8. The germline CDR1 and CDR2 sequences are MNHEY and SMNVEV (reference sequence). This CDR3 is built from 16 residues. CDR3 coding DNA: TGTGCCAGCAGTTTCCTAGCGGATTTACCCACCGGGGAGCTGTTTTTT. Residues: CASSFLADLPTGELFF.

The V call is TRBV7-2, the J call TRBJ1-2, with D possibly being TRBD1 (6 bases). The CDR3 loop spans 13 amino acids. Germline V lookup: CDR1 SGHTA, CDR2 FQGNSA. Trimming removed 5 bases from V and 2 bases from J, with 9 bases in between. DNA of the CDR3: TGTGCCAGCAGCCCAGGGGTAAACTATGGCTACACCTTC. The encoded protein is CASSPGVNYGYTF.

The gene calls are TRBV6-6 and TRBJ1-1; TRBD1 matches 7 bases. Germline values: CDR1 MNHNY, CDR2 SVGAGI (reference sequence). V was pared by 6 bases and J by 6 bases, with 10 bases of the junction left unmatched. The CDR3 is 14 residues long. CDR3 DNA: TGTGCCAGCAGGGACCTGACAGGGACAGCTGAAGCTTTCTTT. This translates into CASRDLTGTAEAFF.

The genes are TRBV28 and TRBJ2-1; 9 bases map to TRBD1. Germline V gene sequence: CDR1 MDHEN, CDR2 SYDVKM. V dropped 3 bases and J dropped 7; count of bases not matched to a gene: 10. CDR3 length: 16 amino acids. In nucleotides, the CDR3 is TGTGCCAGCAGTTTTGGGTACAGGGGGCGGCTAAATGAGCAGTTCTTC. This gives the protein CASSFGYRGRLNEQFF. Supplemented by reference TRBV28 and TRBJ2-1, the full variable domain reads DVKVTQSSRYLVKRTGEKVFLECVQDMDHENMFWYRQDPGLGLRLIYFSYDVKMKEKGDIPEGYSVSREKKERFSLILESASTNQTSMYLCASSFGYRGRLNEQFFGPGTRLTVL.

The rearrangement uses TRBV7-9 and TRBJ2-3; 11 bases align to TRBD2. The length of the CDR3 is 17 residues. V was pared by 7 bases and J by 6 bases, with 15 bases of the junction left unmatched. The germline CDR1 and CDR2 sequences are SEHNR and FQNEAQ (reference sequence). The CDR3 nucleotides read TGTGCCAGCACCCTTCTTAAGGGGGCTAGCGGGAGGGATACGCAGTATTTT. Its protein product is CASTLLKGASGRDTQYF.

The rearrangement joins TRBV6-1 to TRBJ1-3; D is possibly TRBD1 (6 bases). V shed 11 bases and J shed 3 bases, with 20 bases lying between them. Germline assignment: CDR1 MNHNS and CDR2 SASEGT. The CDR3 consists of 15 residues. This CDR3 reads CASRRSGGVGNTIYF. CDR3 sequence (DNA): TGTGCCTCACGCCGCTCGGGGGGCGTTGGAAACACCATATATTTT.

This chain uses TRBV27 with TRBJ2-1, with 8 bases identical to TRBD2. V shed 4 bases, J shed 0 bases, and the junction held 8 bases outside the gene matches. The CDR3 runs to 17 residues. Germline CDR1 MNHEY, CDR2 SMNVEV (reference sequence). As DNA, the CDR3 is TGTGCCAGCAGTTCTATAGCGGGAATCTCCTCCTACAATGAGCAGTTCTTC. It translates to CASSSIAGISSYNEQFF.

V usage is TRBV19 and J usage is TRBJ2-2; 11 nucleotides agree with TRBD2. V lost 5 bases to trimming and J lost 4 bases; unmatched junction nucleotides: 0. CDR3 length: 14 residues. The germline V gene encodes CDR1 LNHDA and CDR2 SQIVND (reference sequence). The DNA of the CDR3 is TGTGCCAGTAGTGGGACTAGCGGCACCGGGGAGCTGTTTTTT. Encoded protein: CASSGTSGTGELFF.

The rearrangement links TRBV5-5 to TRBJ1-1, with TRBD1 matching 10 bases. The J segment lost 6 bases and the V segment lost 2 bases, leaving 7 bases of the junction unmatched. This CDR3 region has 15 residues. CDR1 is SGHKS and CDR2 is YYEKEE in the germline V gene (reference sequence). The CDR3 spells CASSFRQGAGAEAFF. The CDR3 DNA is TGTGCCAGCAGCTTCCGACAGGGGGCGGGGGCTGAAGCTTTCTTT.

This rearrangement joins TRBV6-6 to TRBJ1-3; TRBD1 is a possible D gene (5 bases). Germline V CDR1 and CDR2: MNHNY, SVGAGI (reference sequence). This CDR3 has 15 amino acids. V was shortened by 6 bases and J by 4 bases, with 16 bases between the two germline ends. CDR3 coding DNA: TGTGCCAGCAGGATAAACAGGATTACCGGAAACACCATATATTTT. It specifies CASRINRITGNTIYF.

CDR3 coding DNA: TGTGCCAGCAGCTCAGGCACGGGGGCCTATAATTCACCCCTCCACTTT. It is translated as CASSSGTGAYNSPLHF. The V call is TRBV7-2, the J call TRBJ1-6; possibly TRBD1 for D (5 bases). The germline gives CDR1 SGHTA, CDR2 FQGNSA. Deletions cut 4 bases from V and 2 bases from J, with 12 bases between. The CDR3 runs 16 residues.

V is TRBV6-5 and J is TRBJ1-2, with a tentative D call TRBD1 (5 bases). Germline assignment: CDR1 MNHEY and CDR2 SVGAGI. This CDR3 is built from 14 residues. The V end lost 5 bases, the J end lost 8 bases, and 18 bases lay between the germline ends. The CDR3 nucleotides read TGTGCCAGCAGTCCTCCCGCGGGGCAAGGGGGCTACACCTTC. Protein sequence: CASSPPAGQGGYTF.

The chain employs TRBV28 and TRBJ2-2; a possible D gene is TRBD2 (5 bases). CDR3 length: 14 residues. Germline V lookup: CDR1 MDHEN, CDR2 SYDVKM. The V gene lost 7 bases and the J gene lost 5 bases, with 14 bases spanning the gap. The CDR3 reads CASIWGPGTGELFF. The CDR3 DNA is TGTGCCAGCATTTGGGGTCCGGGGACCGGGGAGCTGTTTTTT.

This clone was found once. This sequence joins TRBV29-1 and TRBJ2-3; 7 bases agree with TRBD2. CDR1 SQVTM and CDR2 ANQGSEA come from the germline V gene. The CDR3 is made up of 14 amino acids. Trimming cost V 7 bases and J 2 bases; bases outside gene matches: 9. CDR3: CSGGGGDYTDTQYF. The CDR3 nucleotides read TGCAGCGGGGGGGGAGGTGATTACACAGATACGCAGTATTTT.

The chain uses TRBV29-1 and TRBJ1-2, with TRBD1 identical over 8 bases. The V segment lost 0 bases and the J segment 8 bases; nucleotides outside the gene matches: 2. Germline lookup yields CDR1 SQVTM and CDR2 ANQGSEA. The length of the CDR3 is 12 residues. The DNA of the CDR3 is TGCAGCGTTGAAGAAGACAGGGGCGGCTACACCTTC. Residues: CSVEEDRGGYTF.

The chain links TRBV7-7 to TRBJ2-1, with 9 nucleotides matching TRBD1. There are 15 residues in the CDR3. In germline, CDR1 is SSHAT, CDR2 FNYEAQ (reference sequence). The J segment lost 5 bases and the V segment lost 3 bases, leaving 5 bases of the junction unmatched. This chain's CDR3 is CASSLGTGRNNEQFF. CDR3 in DNA: TGTGCCAGCAGCTTGGGGACAGGGCGCAACAATGAGCAGTTCTTC.

The V gene is TRBV19, the J gene TRBJ2-5; 7 nucleotides align to TRBD1. V was pared by 9 bases and J by 4 bases, with 11 bases of the junction left unmatched. Germline lookup yields CDR1 LNHDA and CDR2 SQIVND (reference sequence). CDR3 size: 14 residues. DNA for the CDR3: TGTGCCAGCTCTCCCGGGACAGACTTAGAGACCCAGTACTTC. The encoded protein is CASSPGTDLETQYF.

The V call is TRBV18, the J call TRBJ1-1; 7 positions agree with TRBD1. The CDR3 is 15 residues long. V was pared by 3 bases and J by 1 base, with 5 bases of the junction left unmatched. Germline loops: CDR1 KGHSH, CDR2 LQKENI. The CDR3 DNA sequence: TGTGCCAGCTCACCGGTAGGGACAGAGAACACTGAAGCTTTCTTT. Encoded protein: CASSPVGTENTEAFF. Drawing the rest from reference TRBV18 and TRBJ1-1, the complete variable domain is NAGVMQNPRHLVRRRGQEARLRCSPMKGHSHVYWYRQLPEEGLKFMVYLQKENIIDESGMPKERFSAEFPKEGPSILRIQQVVRGDSAAYFCASSPVGTENTEAFFGQGTRLTVV.

In its sample, this clone was seen a few times. The gene calls are TRBV15 and TRBJ2-2, with D possibly matching TRBD2 (6 bases). V lost 6 bases and J 6 bases, leaving 14 bases between the germline ends. Germline loops: CDR1 LNHNV, CDR2 YYDKDF (reference sequence). This CDR3 has 14 amino acids. The CDR3 spells CATRPDRGSGELFF. The CDR3, as DNA: TGTGCCACCAGGCCCGATCGGGGGTCCGGGGAGCTGTTTTTT.

The chain links TRBV18 to TRBJ2-5, with 7 bases fitting TRBD2. This CDR3 has 14 amino acids. Trimming cost V 3 bases and J 1 base; bases outside gene matches: 2. CDR1 is KGHSH and CDR2 is LQKENI in the germline V gene. CDR3 loop: CASSPGLSQETQYF. The CDR3 coding sequence is TGTGCCAGCTCACCGGGACTATCCCAAGAGACCCAGTACTTC.

This chain uses TRBV4-1 with TRBJ1-5, with D possibly matching TRBD1 (6 bases). CDR1 is MGHRA and CDR2 is YSYEKL in the germline V gene. With 2 bases removed from V and 2 bases from J, the gap between germline ends came to 16 bases. The CDR3 has 17 residues. Written as DNA, the CDR3 is TGCGCCAGCAGCCAACTGACAGGCGGAAGCGGCAATCAGCCCCAGCATTTT. This gives the protein CASSQLTGGSGNQPQHF.